The following is a T cell receptor (beta chain) sequence with its context. Donors consisted of healthy bone marrow donors. The record originates from a study of cytomegalovirus exposure and HLA in healthy donors. CDR3 length: 13 amino acids. CDR1 is ENHRY, CDR2 SYGVKD, per germline. V shed 4 bases and J shed 6 bases, with 10 bases lying between them. PCR primers comprised 60 Vbeta and 13 Jbeta primers. Profiling relied on immunoSEQ multiplex PCR, and the TCRdb table lists in-frame clones only, not all of them. The sample shows fewer than 150,000 clones, 67% of them seen only once. The sequence was obtained from a man in his late teens or twenties in good health and CMV-seropositive. The chain combines TRBV10-3 with TRBJ2-1, with a tentative D call TRBD1 (6 bases). The sequenced sample was PBMCs. CDR3 nucleotide sequence: TGTGCCATCAGTGTGCAGGGGATCAATGAGCAGTTCTTC. This gives the protein CAISVQGINEQFF.